This T cell receptor (beta chain) is drawn from a study of T cells in Graves' hyperthyroidism and ophthalmopathy. This clonotype was seen at least ten times. It was uncontrolled infection, other autoimmune disease, pregnancy or lactation that excluded patients. Orbital computed tomography and thyroid ultrasound, together with serum TRAb and thyroxine and clinical symptoms, were used for diagnoses. With V trimmed by 5 bases and J by 10 bases, 7 bases remained unmatched. CDR3 size: 13 residues. Germline CDR1 DFQATT, CDR2 SNEGSKA (reference sequence). There were TCR beta CDR3 regions amplified from RNA transcripts. The TCR CDR3 was amplified in a first-round RT-PCR using the HTBI primer set. Each CDR3 protein gets one entry after TCRdb re-called the multiplex PCR reads with MiXCR. The data contain some 530,000 distinct CDR3 sequences, about 22% of them seen just once; the ten biggest clones take up about 53%.

V and J are TRBV20-1 and TRBJ2-1; 11 bases agree with TRBD2. The receptor was isolated from a woman aged 70 to 79 with Graves' ophthalmopathy. Sequences were obtained from blood. CDR3 sequence: CSAGRLAGGEQFF. Here the CDR3 DNA reads TGCAGTGCTGGCCGGCTAGCGGGAGGAGAGCAGTTCTTC.